This T cell receptor (beta chain) derives from a study of shared clonotypes between healthy human individuals. Repertoires were generated with immunoSEQ multiplex PCR, while TCRdb's copy carries only in-frame clones and drops some. The repertoire holds 97,000 or so clones, with around half as singletons. There are 13 residues in the CDR3. CDR1 is SGHNT, CDR2 YYREEE, per germline (reference sequence). Sequencing was performed on PBMCs. This receptor was obtained from a woman aged 40 to 49 in good health. Some clones in this sample may be carry-over from other donors' samples. The chain is built from TRBV5-4 and TRBJ2-7; D is uncertain. The J call may be mistaken, given a closer DNA end match to TRBJ2-5. As DNA, the CDR3 is TGTGCCAGCAGCTTGTATCCCCAAGAGACCCAGTACTTC. Protein sequence: CASSLYPQETQYF.